This T cell receptor beta chain was obtained from a study of cytomegalovirus exposure and HLA in healthy donors. The CDR3 is made up of 15 amino acids. Deletions cut 5 bases from V and 2 bases from J, with 12 bases between. Looked up from germline, CDR1 is MNHEY and CDR2 is SMNVEV (reference sequence). TCRdb keeps only in-frame clones here, not all; method: immunoSEQ multiplex PCR. The sample comprises some 270,000 clones, about 86% of which are singletons, and 0.9% to 1.1% rests with the top ten. V and J are TRBV27 and TRBJ1-4; maybe TRBD1 (6 bases). This TCR was sampled from a woman younger than 35 in good health and CMV-seronegative. Sequencing input: PBMCs. The CDR3 protein is CASSPYRVTNEKLFF. CDR3 DNA: TGTGCCAGCAGTCCCTACAGGGTGACTAATGAAAAACTGTTTTTT.